The next 20 T cell receptor beta chains were all read from a single sample in a study of identical twins (dated by TCRdb to about 2016). Library generation was performed with 5' RACE. TCRdb names Illumina HiSeq 2000 as the instrument used. The public reads were run again by TCRdb, first through fastp at Q25 and then through MiXCR, and only productive beta chains were kept. CDR3 protein duplicates are merged, each entry listing the most common genes and DNA. This sample is represented by some 590,000 distinct CDR3 sequences; 9.6% of them were singletons. The ten top clones hold more than 2.5% of the sample. The same specimen was also included in a second study, on yellow fever vaccine responses in identical twins.

Sequencing input: PBMCs. All receptors come from a woman under 30 in good health.

This clonotype showed up just a few times. This chain links TRBV27 with TRBJ2-5; D is unclear. From germline, CDR1 is MNHEY and CDR2 SMNVEV (reference sequence). Trimming pared 5 bases from V and 2 bases from J, leaving 12 bases between. This CDR3 has 14 residues. The DNA of the CDR3 is TGTGCCAGCAGTAGTTGGATGGAACAAGAGACCCAGTACTTC. Translation gives CASSSWMEQETQYF.

This clonotype has at least ten counts. The J gene is TRBJ2-2, the V gene TRBV29-1; TRBD1 is a possible D gene (6 bases). The CDR3 is made up of 16 amino acids. Germline CDR1 reads SQVTM; CDR2 reads ANQGSEA. V shed 0 bases and J shed 4 bases, with 15 bases lying between them. The CDR3 coding sequence is TGCAGCGTTGAAGATGAGTGGGGGCTAGGCACCGGGGAGCTGTTTTTT. The encoded protein is CSVEDEWGLGTGELFF.

The J gene is TRBJ2-3, the V gene TRBV25-1, with D perhaps being TRBD1 or TRBD2 (6 bases each). The germline CDR1 and CDR2 sequences are MGHDK and SYGVNS. Trimming took 4 bases from V and 1 from J, leaving 18 bases between them. The CDR3 runs to 17 residues. This CDR3 is CASSGKLGGGRTDTQYF. CDR3 nucleotide sequence: TGTGCCAGCAGTGGGAAACTGGGGGGCGGGCGCACAGATACGCAGTATTTT.

The rearrangement links TRBV9 to TRBJ1-2, with D perhaps TRBD1 (6 bases). This CDR3 region has 17 residues. The V gene's germline CDR1 is SGDLS and CDR2 YYNGEE. V lost 0 bases, J lost 4 bases, and 19 bases lay in between. CDR3 sequence: CASSVGQASLISYGYTF. CDR3 sequence (DNA): TGTGCCAGCAGCGTAGGACAGGCCTCCCTTATTTCCTATGGCTACACCTTC.

In its sample, this clonotype was seen a few times. This sequence joins TRBV11-1 and TRBJ2-7; a possible D gene is TRBD1 (6 bases). Germline values: CDR1 SGHAT, CDR2 FQDESV (reference sequence). Trimming removed 4 bases at V and 6 bases at J, with 13 bases between. The CDR3 loop spans 13 amino acids. CDR3 sequence reads: CASSSPGHPEQYF. As DNA, the CDR3 is TGTGCCAGCAGCTCGCCGGGACACCCCGAGCAGTACTTC.

This clonotype was counted at least ten times. The J gene is TRBJ2-1, the V gene TRBV3-1; TRBD1 matches at 7 bases. In germline, CDR1 is LGHDT, CDR2 YNNKEL (reference sequence). V trimming: 4 bases; J trimming: 0 bases; junction bases outside the gene matches: 6. This CDR3 has 16 amino acids. CDR3 nucleotides: TGTGCCAGCAGCCCGGGACAGTTGAGCTCCTACAATGAGCAGTTCTTC. Its translation is CASSPGQLSSYNEQFF.

This clonotype was counted many times. The chain has TRBV28 and TRBJ2-1; the match to TRBD2 covers 11 bases. The CDR3 totals 13 residues. The trim removed 8 bases at V and 8 bases at J, leaving 5 bases unmatched. The V gene's germline CDR1 is MDHEN and CDR2 SYDVKM. The CDR3 DNA reads as TGTGCCAGCCGTAGCGGGGGGGTGCATGAGCAGTTCTTC. This gives the protein CASRSGGVHEQFF.

This clonotype was counted ten times or more. In DNA form, the CDR3 reads TGTGCCAGCAGCGCAATAGCGGGAGGGCCGGAAGATACGCAGTATTTT. Protein: CASSAIAGGPEDTQYF. V and J are TRBV5-6 and TRBJ2-3, with 11 nucleotides matching TRBD2. J lost 5 bases, V lost 4 bases, and 9 bases had no gene match. Germline assignment: CDR1 SGHDT and CDR2 YYEEEE. This CDR3 spans 16 amino acids.

This clonotype has a count of ten or more. V usage is TRBV12-3 or TRBV12-4 and J usage is TRBJ1-5; the D is unclear. This CDR3 has 14 residues. The V gene lost 2 bases and the J gene lost 6 bases, with 11 bases spanning the gap. This CDR3 is CASSLSGSAQPQHF. The CDR3, as DNA: TGTGCCAGCAGTTTATCAGGTTCGGCTCAGCCCCAGCATTTT.

The rearrangement joins TRBV28 to TRBJ2-6; 8 positions match TRBD2. V lost 6 bases, J lost 0 bases, and 4 bases stayed unmatched. CDR1 is MDHEN, CDR2 SYDVKM, per germline. The CDR3 is 16 amino acids. The CDR3 region is CASSPAGGSGANVLTF. In nucleotides, the CDR3 is TGTGCCAGCAGCCCGGCGGGGGGCTCTGGGGCCAACGTCCTGACTTTC.

There are many counts of this clonotype. The chain recombines TRBV7-9 with TRBJ1-2; possible D gene TRBD1, 5 bases. The CDR3 is 15 amino acids. V lost 1 base to trimming and J lost 8 bases, with 17 bases between them. CDR1 and CDR2 (germline): SEHNR, FQNEAQ (reference sequence). CDR3 amino acids: CASSLDRGTSLGYTF. CDR3 coding DNA: TGTGCCAGCAGCTTAGATCGCGGGACGTCTTTGGGCTACACCTTC. The full variable domain, with the rest looked up from reference TRBV7-9 and TRBJ1-2, is DTGVSQNPRHKITKRGQNVTFRCDPISEHNRLYWYRQTLGQGPEFLTYFQNEAQLEKSRLLSDRFSAERPKGSFSTLEIQRTEQGDSAMYLCASSLDRGTSLGYTFGSGTRLTVV.

Ten or more counts support this clonotype. The CDR3 DNA follows: TGTGCCAGCAGCTTAGTTTCAGGCAGCTCCTACAATGAGCAGTTCTTC. It yields the protein CASSLVSGSSYNEQFF. This chain links TRBV7-2 with TRBJ2-1, with D unclear. Trimming stripped 1 base from V and 0 bases from J, with 10 bases between. This CDR3 has 16 amino acids. Germline V gene sequence: CDR1 SGHTA, CDR2 FQGNSA. The whole variable domain, remainder taken from reference TRBV7-2 and TRBJ2-1, is GAGVSQSPSNKVTEKGKDVELRCDPISGHTALYWYRQSLGQGLEFLIYFQGNSAPDKSGLPSDRFSAERTGGSVSTLTIQRTQQEDSAVYLCASSLVSGSSYNEQFFGPGTRLTVL.

There are many counts of this clonotype. The rearrangement uses TRBV7-2 and TRBJ2-7, with no clear D. Germline V CDR1 and CDR2: SGHTA, FQGNSA. V lost 1 base, J lost 2 bases, and 6 bases lay in between. This CDR3 contains 13 residues. CDR3 loop: CASSLVGPYEQYF. In DNA form, the CDR3 reads TGTGCCAGCAGCTTAGTTGGTCCCTACGAGCAGTACTTC.

V gene TRBV3-1 combines with J gene TRBJ2-1, with TRBD2 matching over 10 bases. This CDR3 has 15 residues. J gave up 2 bases and V 10 bases, and 8 bases lay outside the gene matches. Germline-derived CDR1 and CDR2 are LGHDT and YNNKEL (reference sequence). CDR3 coding DNA: TGTGCCACCTGCCAAACTAGCGGGGCCTACAATGAGCAGTTCTTC. This encodes CATCQTSGAYNEQFF.

Many counts were recorded for this clonotype. The rearrangement joins TRBV7-2 to TRBJ1-1; D gene unclear. From germline, CDR1 is SGHTA and CDR2 FQGNSA. This CDR3 spans 13 amino acids. V shed 2 bases and J shed 2 bases, with 6 bases lying between them. CDR3 sequence reads: CASSLNRNTEAFF. For the CDR3, the DNA is TGTGCCAGCAGCTTAAATCGAAACACTGAAGCTTTCTTT.

This chain connects TRBV7-3 to TRBJ2-1; no reliable D call. Looked up from germline, CDR1 is SGHTA and CDR2 is FQGTGA. V gave up 1 base and J gave up 0 bases, with 10 bases separating them. This CDR3 contains 16 residues. DNA of the CDR3: TGTGCCAGCAGCTTAAATAGGGCTAGCTCCTACAATGAGCAGTTCTTC. Its translation: CASSLNRASSYNEQFF.

This clonotype was recorded at least ten times. The chain carries TRBV6-5 and TRBJ1-1; possible D gene TRBD1, 6 bases. The CDR3 is 15 amino acids. V was pared by 4 bases and J by 0 bases, with 12 bases between. Germline V gives CDR1 MNHEY, CDR2 SVGAGI. Written as DNA, the CDR3 is TGTGCCAGCAGTTTCCGGACAGCGATGAACACTGAAGCTTTCTTT. Protein product: CASSFRTAMNTEAFF.

This clonotype was seen repeatedly, ten times or more. This chain joins TRBV2 and TRBJ1-5, with TRBD1 identical over 7 bases. The germline CDR1 and CDR2 sequences are SNHLY and FYNNEI. This CDR3 spans 15 amino acids. After removal of 6 bases from V and 7 bases from J, the junction contained 12 bases not matched to a gene. The CDR3 sequence: CASSDRQGNKQPQHF. The CDR3 DNA sequence: TGTGCCAGCAGCGATAGACAGGGAAATAAGCAGCCCCAGCATTTT.

This clonotype was recorded a few times. V usage is TRBV29-1 and J usage is TRBJ2-3; 10 bases agree with TRBD1. The germline gives CDR1 SQVTM, CDR2 ANQGSEA. The junction had 19 bases not matched to a gene; V was cut back by 6 bases and J by 4 bases. The CDR3 loop spans 18 amino acids. CDR3 nucleotides: TGCAGCGTGGGCGGGCGGACAGGGGGGATTGCAGGGCCAGATACGCAGTATTTT. Residues: CSVGGRTGGIAGPDTQYF.

In this sample, this clonotype turned up a few times. The chain combines TRBV7-6 with TRBJ2-6, with unresolved D. This CDR3 is 17 amino acids long. Germline-derived CDR1 and CDR2 are SGHVS and FNYEAQ. Trimming cost V 1 base and J 1 base, with 11 bases left between them. CDR3 protein: CASSLEVVGSGANVLTF. The CDR3 nucleotides read TGTGCCAGCAGCTTAGAGGTCGTAGGGTCTGGGGCCAACGTCCTGACTTTC.